The 29 T cell receptor beta chains below come from one sample, sequenced in a study of cytomegalovirus exposure and HLA in healthy donors. PCR was performed using 60 Vbeta and 13 Jbeta primers. The method was immunoSEQ multiplex PCR; TCRdb's version includes in-frame clones alone and lacks a portion of them. The data show about 140,000 clones, more than 75% seen once. Material: PBMCs. These receptors were collected from a female donor in good health and CMV-seronegative.

This chain connects TRBV6-4 to TRBJ2-1, with TRBD2 matching 8 bases. This CDR3 contains 15 residues. The V gene end was trimmed by 6 bases and the J gene end by 2 bases; junction bases not matched to a gene: 6. Germline values: CDR1 MRHNA, CDR2 SNTAGT. CDR3: CASRISGDPYNEQFF. In nucleotides, the CDR3 is TGTGCCAGCAGAATTAGCGGGGACCCCTACAATGAGCAGTTCTTC.

The chain employs TRBV9 and TRBJ2-1, with D possibly being TRBD1 (5 bases). CDR1 is SGDLS, CDR2 YYNGEE, per germline. Deletions cut 0 bases from V and 0 bases from J, with 7 bases between. The CDR3 sequence is 15 residues long. The CDR3 is CASSVDQGSYNEQFF. The CDR3 region has the DNA TGTGCCAGCAGCGTAGACCAGGGCTCCTACAATGAGCAGTTCTTC.

The rearrangement joins TRBV13 to TRBJ2-5; 11 nucleotides align to TRBD1. The V gene's germline CDR1 is PRHDT and CDR2 FYEKMQ (reference sequence). The CDR3 contains 16 residues. V was pared by 3 bases and J by 5 bases, with 8 bases of the junction left unmatched. The CDR3: CASSLRDRGLWETQYF. The CDR3 DNA sequence: TGTGCCAGCAGCTTGAGGGACAGGGGGTTATGGGAGACCCAGTACTTC.

This clone has only a few counts. The chain has TRBV10-3 and TRBJ1-5; no clear D. CDR1 is ENHRY and CDR2 is SYGVKD in the germline V gene. V lost 3 bases and J 8 bases, leaving 8 bases between the germline ends. This CDR3 spans 12 amino acids. CDR3 DNA sequence: TGTGCCATCAGTGACGTCGGGAAGCCCCAGCATTTT. Translating gives CAISDVGKPQHF.

This chain joins TRBV27 and TRBJ2-1; 11 bases fit TRBD1. V shed 9 bases and J 12 bases; nucleotides not matched to a gene: 19. Germline CDR1 and CDR2: MNHEY and SMNVEV (reference sequence). This CDR3 has 16 amino acids. The CDR3 DNA follows: TGTGCCAGTGCCCGGGACAGGGGGGCTCTGGAGTGGGGGCAGTTCTTC. The encoded protein is CASARDRGALEWGQFF.

The chain carries TRBV28 and TRBJ2-3, with D maybe TRBD2 (5 bases). Germline values: CDR1 MDHEN, CDR2 SYDVKM. This CDR3 is built from 15 residues. Trimming cost V 8 bases and J 4 bases, with 19 bases left between them. The CDR3 nucleotides are TGTGCCAGCGGCCCAGTAGGGCTAGCCCCAGATACGCAGTATTTT. Translation: CASGPVGLAPDTQYF. Using reference TRBV28 and TRBJ2-3 for the parts outside the CDR3, the full variable domain is DVKVTQSSRYLVKRTGEKVFLECVQDMDHENMFWYRQDPGLGLRLIYFSYDVKMKEKGDIPEGYSVSREKKERFSLILESASTNQTSMYLCASGPVGLAPDTQYFGPGTRLTVL.

This chain links TRBV27 with TRBJ2-5; TRBD2 might be the D (7 bases). CDR3 length: 15 residues. The germline CDR1 and CDR2 sequences are MNHEY and SMNVEV (reference sequence). The V and J ends lost 1 base and 2 bases respectively, with 11 bases between them. CDR3 amino acids: CASSLLGGPQETQYF. The CDR3 region has the DNA TGTGCCAGCAGTTTATTGGGGGGGCCTCAAGAGACCCAGTACTTC.

The chain employs TRBV2 and TRBJ2-7; 7 positions agree with TRBD2. V was clipped by 6 bases and J by 9 bases; unmatched bases: 11. Germline CDR1 and CDR2: SNHLY and FYNNEI. CDR3 size: 13 residues. The DNA for the CDR3 is TGTGCCAGCAGCCAACTAGCGAACGAGAGGCAGTACTTC. As protein: CASSQLANERQYF.

This chain connects TRBV7-6 to TRBJ1-5, with 7 positions matching TRBD1. Germline values: CDR1 SGHVS, CDR2 FNYEAQ. This CDR3 contains 15 residues. V trimming: 4 bases; J trimming: 6 bases; junction bases outside the gene matches: 9. This CDR3 is CASSSRQGPGQPQHF. The CDR3 coding sequence is TGTGCCAGCAGCTCCCGACAGGGCCCGGGTCAGCCCCAGCATTTT.

The chain is built from TRBV11-2 and TRBJ1-2; 10 bases line up with TRBD1. In germline, CDR1 is SGHAT, CDR2 FQNNGV. The CDR3 extends over 14 amino acids. Losses at the gene ends were 7 bases for V and 6 bases for J; bases not matched to a gene: 8. The CDR3: CASTGDRGKHGYTF. CDR3 sequence (DNA): TGTGCCAGCACGGGGGACAGGGGAAAACATGGCTACACCTTC. The whole variable domain, filled in from reference TRBV11-2 and TRBJ1-2, reads EAGVAQSPRYKIIEKRQSVAFWCNPISGHATLYWYQQILGQGPKLLIQFQNNGVVDDSQLPKDRFSAERLKGVDSTLKIQPAKLEDSAVYLCASTGDRGKHGYTFGSGTRLTVV.

The genes are TRBV2 and TRBJ2-1; D perhaps matches TRBD2 (6 bases). The CDR3 extends over 15 amino acids. V lost 6 bases and J 9 bases, leaving 21 bases between the germline ends. CDR1 is SNHLY and CDR2 is FYNNEI in the germline V gene. CDR3 protein: CASRSEGPPSVEQFF. The CDR3 DNA follows: TGTGCCAGCAGATCGGAGGGCCCTCCATCAGTTGAGCAGTTCTTC.

The gene calls are TRBV29-1 and TRBJ2-3; the match to TRBD2 covers 9 bases. With V trimmed by 8 bases and J by 2 bases, 5 bases remained unmatched. The CDR3 loop spans 13 amino acids. Germline V lookup: CDR1 SQVTM, CDR2 ANQGSEA. CDR3 residues: CSLTSGSTDTQYF. CDR3 in DNA: TGCAGCCTGACTAGCGGATCCACAGATACGCAGTATTTT.

The chain combines TRBV5-1 with TRBJ2-1; perhaps TRBD2 as D (6 bases). V was shortened by 4 bases and J by 1 base, with 18 bases between the two germline ends. Per the germline V gene, CDR1 is SGHRS and CDR2 is YFSETQ. The CDR3 has 17 amino acids. DNA for the CDR3: TGCGCCAGCAGCATAGGGACTTCCTCTGGGTCCTACAATGAGCAGTTCTTC. This gives the protein CASSIGTSSGSYNEQFF.

V and J are TRBV9 and TRBJ1-6, with D possibly TRBD1 on 6 matching bases. Trimming pared 3 bases from V and 7 bases from J, leaving 17 bases between. This CDR3 spans 16 amino acids. Looked up from germline, CDR1 is SGDLS and CDR2 is YYNGEE. In nucleotides, the CDR3 is TGTGCCAGCAGCGAACGAACAGGGAACCAGAATTCACCCCTCCACTTT. Translated: CASSERTGNQNSPLHF.

The chain couples TRBV5-6 to TRBJ2-7; 9 bases line up with TRBD1. V dropped 3 bases and J dropped 2; count of bases not matched to a gene: 3. Germline CDR1 is SGHDT and CDR2 is YYEEEE. The CDR3 extends over 14 amino acids. The CDR3 here is CASSWTGAPYEQYF. As DNA, the CDR3 is TGTGCCAGCAGCTGGACAGGGGCGCCCTACGAGCAGTACTTC.

The V call is TRBV5-6, the J call TRBJ1-2; 8 bases line up with TRBD1. Losses at the gene ends were 0 bases for V and 5 bases for J; bases not matched to a gene: 9. Per the germline V gene, CDR1 is SGHDT and CDR2 is YYEEEE. There are 16 residues in the CDR3. CDR3 amino acids: CASSLGRGQVKYGYTF. In DNA, the CDR3 is TGTGCCAGCAGCTTGGGTAGGGGACAGGTGAAATATGGCTACACCTTC.

The chain uses TRBV28 and TRBJ2-5; TRBD2 matches 9 bases. Germline CDR1 and CDR2: MDHEN and SYDVKM. This CDR3 contains 15 residues. The V segment lost 2 bases and the J segment 5 bases; nucleotides outside the gene matches: 6. CDR3 in DNA: TGTGCCAGCAGTTTAGCGGGGGGGCCGGGGGAGACCCAGTACTTC. Protein sequence: CASSLAGGPGETQYF.

The chain carries TRBV7-2 and TRBJ2-5; 7 nucleotides line up with TRBD2. The J segment lost 0 bases and the V segment lost 5 bases, leaving 3 bases of the junction unmatched. Germline-derived CDR1 and CDR2 are SGHTA and FQGNSA. CDR3 length: 14 residues. CDR3 residues: CASSLLAHQETQYF. Written as DNA, the CDR3 is TGTGCCAGCAGCCTACTAGCGCACCAAGAGACCCAGTACTTC. Full variable domain (remainder filled in from reference TRBV7-2 and TRBJ2-5): GAGVSQSPSNKVTEKGKDVELRCDPISGHTALYWYRQSLGQGLEFLIYFQGNSAPDKSGLPSDRFSAERTGGSVSTLTIQRTQQEDSAVYLCASSLLAHQETQYFGPGTRLLVL.

The rearrangement uses TRBV10-3 and TRBJ2-5, with D perhaps matching TRBD2 (5 bases). The J call may be incorrect, as the DNA end agrees better with TRBJ2-7. This CDR3 has 14 amino acids. Germline V CDR1 and CDR2: ENHRY, SYGVKD. The CDR3 DNA reads TGTGCCACCGCCCGGGATTCAGTGTCCTACGAGCAGTACTTC. Protein: CATARDSVSYEQYF.

V and J are TRBV4-3 and TRBJ2-7, with 8 bases lining up with TRBD2. V shed 1 base, J shed 2 bases, and the junction held 7 bases outside the gene matches. Looked up from germline, CDR1 is LGHNA and CDR2 is YSLEER. There are 16 residues in the CDR3. CDR3 bases: TGCGCCAGCAGCCAAGTCGGGGGGGGGAGAACCTACGAGCAGTACTTC. Protein product: CASSQVGGGRTYEQYF.

The V and J genes are TRBV5-4 and TRBJ2-3; possible D gene TRBD2, 6 bases. This CDR3 has 16 residues. Germline V lookup: CDR1 SGHNT, CDR2 YYREEE (reference sequence). Trimming shortened V by 5 bases and J by 1 base, and 17 bases separated the two germline ends. This CDR3 is CASSPRRGEGTDTQYF. The CDR3 DNA follows: TGTGCCAGCAGTCCCCGGCGGGGAGAGGGCACAGATACGCAGTATTTT.

The chain is built from TRBV19 and TRBJ2-7, with 8 bases aligning to TRBD1. J was trimmed by 1 base and V by 5 bases; bases with no gene match: 7. Germline-derived CDR1 and CDR2 are LNHDA and SQIVND (reference sequence). This CDR3 has 15 amino acids. This CDR3 reads CASSPQTGVSYEQYF. The CDR3 DNA is TGTGCCAGTAGTCCCCAGACAGGGGTGTCCTACGAGCAGTACTTC.

CDR3 DNA: TGTGCCAGCAGCGTAGGAGTGGATCAGCCCCAGCATTTT. This encodes CASSVGVDQPQHF. The chain is built from TRBV9 and TRBJ1-5; unclear D gene. Germline CDR1 and CDR2: SGDLS and YYNGEE. V lost 0 bases and J lost 5, with 6 bases in between. This CDR3 comprises 13 residues.

The chain links TRBV29-1 to TRBJ2-7; 9 positions match TRBD1. The J segment lost 6 bases and the V segment lost 5 bases, leaving 11 bases of the junction unmatched. Per the germline V gene, CDR1 is SQVTM and CDR2 is ANQGSEA. The CDR3 length is 14 residues. CDR3 coding DNA: TGCAGCGTTTCTCTTCAGGGACAGGGTTTCGAGCAGTACTTC. This codes for CSVSLQGQGFEQYF.

This chain links TRBV18 with TRBJ1-6, with D possibly TRBD1 on 5 matching bases. Germline V lookup: CDR1 KGHSH, CDR2 LQKENI. The CDR3 is made up of 15 amino acids. The V and J ends lost 2 bases and 0 bases respectively, with 5 bases between them. CDR3 nucleotide sequence: TGTGCCAGCTCACCAACAGGCTCCTATAATTCACCCCTCCACTTT. This encodes CASSPTGSYNSPLHF.

This clone was seen once. The chain employs TRBV10-3 and TRBJ1-3; D may be TRBD1 (5 bases). The CDR3 covers 13 residues. V was pared by 4 bases and J by 8 bases, with 12 bases between. Germline V gene sequence: CDR1 ENHRY, CDR2 SYGVKD. CDR3 DNA sequence: TGTGCCATCAGTGCCTACTCGGGGGACACCATATATTTT. The encoded protein is CAISAYSGDTIYF.

This sequence joins TRBV5-6 and TRBJ1-2; TRBD1 might be the D (5 bases). The CDR3 is made up of 14 amino acids. Looked up from germline, CDR1 is SGHDT and CDR2 is YYEEEE. Trimming removed 0 bases at V and 2 bases at J, with 8 bases between. The CDR3 region is CASSLEGRNYGYTF. The CDR3 coding sequence is TGTGCCAGCAGCTTGGAGGGGAGGAACTATGGCTACACCTTC.

The rearrangement joins TRBV10-3 to TRBJ1-1, with TRBD1 identical over 8 bases. Trimming took 11 bases from V and 9 from J; bases not matched to a gene: 11. The CDR3 covers 12 residues. The germline V gene has CDR1 ENHRY and CDR2 SYGVKD. This CDR3 reads CASNPGQAKAFF. CDR3 DNA: TGTGCCTCCAATCCGGGACAGGCAAAAGCTTTCTTT.

The gene calls are TRBV28 and TRBJ1-2; 8 positions agree with TRBD1. Germline CDR1 MDHEN, CDR2 SYDVKM. V dropped 4 bases and J dropped 4; count of bases not matched to a gene: 2. The CDR3 length is 13 residues. CDR3 sequence: CASSYRGGYGYTF. The CDR3 DNA sequence: TGTGCCAGCAGTTACAGGGGGGGCTATGGCTACACCTTC.